The clone carrying this T cell receptor (beta chain) was seen more than once but under ten times. The data belong to a study of cytomegalovirus exposure and HLA in healthy donors. At the level of the study: Researchers found that 81% of over 350 genotyped donors fell within the Caucasian-associated ancestry cluster.

V lost 3 bases and J lost 0, with 11 bases in between. The CDR3 length is 16 residues. Looked up from germline, CDR1 is MNHEY and CDR2 is SMNVEV (reference sequence). Vbeta (60) and Jbeta (13) primers were used in the PCR. The data were produced by immunoSEQ multiplex PCR, yet TCRdb's version contains in-frame clones alone and is incomplete. The repertoire holds around 150,000 clones, with 79% as singletons. Sequenced input: PBMCs. The gene calls are TRBV27 and TRBJ1-4; no definite D call. The clonotype originates from a man in his forties or fifties in good health and CMV-seropositive. The CDR3 spells CASSFSPLATNEKLFF. DNA for the CDR3: TGTGCCAGCAGTTTTAGTCCACTCGCAACTAATGAAAAACTGTTTTTT.